The following is a T cell receptor beta chain sequence with its context. This CDR3 contains 15 residues. Germline CDR1 reads SEHNR; CDR2 reads FQNEAQ (reference sequence). J was trimmed by 6 bases and V by 5 bases; bases with no gene match: 11. This entry is derived from a study of T cell changes during pregnancy in multiple sclerosis. The assay was immunoSEQ multiplex PCR, and TCRdb's table has in-frame clones only and misses some. The table shows about 100,000 clones, with around 92% occurring only once. This rearrangement joins TRBV7-9 to TRBJ2-7, with 9 bases identical to TRBD2. The sequence came from a female donor with multiple sclerosis, enrolled in a pregnancy study. The sequencing used peripheral blood, collected in the second trimester of pregnancy. CDR3 loop: CASSAPSGTTGEQYF. Written as DNA, the CDR3 is TGTGCCAGCAGCGCACCTAGCGGGACGACGGGCGAGCAGTACTTC.